This entry describes one TCR beta chain. This sample is part of a study of blood T cell repertoires in COVID-19. The wider study: Researchers got acute and convalescent COVID-19 samples from the United States, Italy and Spain.

In the original workflow: The authors estimated nucleated cell counts from reference gene primer amplification. The assay was immunoSEQ multiplex PCR, and TCRdb's table has in-frame clones only and misses some. Clone size and V and J calls were adopted from that table, with D and trimming inferred from the DNA. This repertoire shows 150,000 or so clones, 87% found once; its top ten account for approximately 6.2%. Trimming at V came to 3 bases and at J to 7 bases, leaving 9 bases not matched to a gene. The CDR3 spans 16 residues. Germline V gives CDR1 MDHEN, CDR2 SYDVKM. Sequenced input: peripheral blood. The receptor comes from an elderly man with acute or convalescent COVID-19. V gene TRBV28 combines with J gene TRBJ1-1; 12 nucleotides match TRBD1. The CDR3, as DNA: TGTGCCAGCAGTTTTCTTACCGGGACAGGGGGCGATGAAGCTTTCTTT. Its protein product is CASSFLTGTGGDEAFF.